This T cell receptor (beta chain) was captured in a study of T cells in Graves' hyperthyroidism and ophthalmopathy (dated by TCRdb to between 2018 and 2021). The study in broad terms: Peripheral blood samples were taken at the time of initial diagnosis, prior to any treatment. To identify TCR V-J signatures that set the groups apart, the researchers used a discovery cohort of more than 95 patients, made up of around 40 with Graves' ophthalmopathy and about 60 with stable Graves' hyperthyroidism. Whether ophthalmopathy could be predicted prospectively was tested in an independent validation cohort made up of roughly 20 hyperthyroidism patients plus 17 patients who later progressed to ophthalmopathy. According to the paper, TCR Vbeta CDR3 sequencing was carried out on roughly 130 peripheral blood samples, which came from 40 to 45 ophthalmopathy, some 73 hyperthyroidism and about 17 progressor patients. After sampling, hyperthyroidism patients received methimazole starting at 30 mg daily, and ophthalmopathy patients received high-dose intravenous methylprednisolone. For training and testing, the 100 or so patients in the discovery cohort were randomly divided in a 7:3 ratio. Thyroid tissue and blood T-cell repertoires from about six Graves' hyperthyroidism patients were also compared in the study.

The TCR beta CDR3 regions were amplified from RNA transcripts. For the first round of RT-PCR on the TCR CDR3, the HTBI primer set was used together with the Qiagen OneStep RT-PCR kit. A second multiplex PCR round built the libraries, followed by size selection and purification. Libraries were sequenced paired-end with 100 bp reads on an Illumina HiSeq2000. The original methods were these. SOAPnuke was used to process the raw data, with reads discarded if the reads contained adapters or uncalled bases, had a mean Phred below 15, or lacked an exact constant-primer or identifier match. COPE v1.2.5 was used to merge high-quality paired reads, and clonotypes were defined as unique nucleotide sequences. MiTCR v1.1 was used to align the clonotypes against IMGT TRBV, TRBD and TRBJ reference segments. Analysis was restricted to V-J combinations with a frequency above 0.0001, which covered approximately 99% of repertoires. A TCS score was defined as the ratio of F50 (clonal expansion) to E x V (chaos), with BLOSUM62-based TCRdist applied between CDR3 peptides within each V-J. Welch's t-statistics and random forest reduced 514 V-J features to roughly 13, which were used in a naive Bayes classifier (R e1071). TCRdb reprocessed the public reads (quality trimming at Q25 with fastp, clone calling with MiXCR) and kept in-frame beta chains. Under each unique CDR3 protein, matching rows form one entry showing the most common genes and DNA. The V and J calls were not made by the authors but by TCRdb's processing. The table for this sample lists around 350,000 distinct CDR3 sequences; roughly an eighth of them were counted only once. 9.2% of the sample belongs to the ten largest clones.

Stable Graves' hyperthyroidism was defined as no progression to ophthalmopathy during 18 months of follow-up. Hyperthyroidism patients were newly diagnosed, had a disease duration of under 2 months, and were aged 18 to 65 years. Patients with uncontrolled infections, other autoimmune diseases, pregnancy or lactation were excluded. Diagnoses relied on clinical symptoms, serum thyroxine and TRAb, thyroid ultrasound and orbital computed tomography. PBMCs were isolated from 8 to 10 ml of fresh peripheral blood by Ficoll-Paque density gradient centrifugation. Trizol reagent was used to extract total RNA, and RNA quality was then checked on an Agilent 2100 Bioanalyzer. With respect to this clonotype: Its specific antigen is unknown. No per-base quality is available; no much larger clone lies one base away.

CDR1 is given as MNHNS and CDR2 as SASEGT, both from the germline V gene. The CDR3 sequence holds 13 residues, the cysteine and phenylalanine included. CDR3 DNA is the only sequence kept; it has 39 bases, read in frame from the first base. V and J are truncated by 6 bases and 0 bases respectively, leaving an intervening sequence of 8 bases. Study-level results and caveats: No statistical method was used to fix the sample size in advance, and group allocation was not hidden from the investigators. Ophthalmopathy was separated from stable hyperthyroidism by a 13 V-J signature model, with about 86% sensitivity and about 81% specificity obtained in cross-validation and 80%/75% obtained in testing. In validation, the model predicted progression to ophthalmopathy a median of about 6 months before onset, with approximately 68% sensitivity and roughly 73% specificity. Most expanded thyroid clonotypes (frequency above 0.001) were also detected in blood, suggesting blood repertoires may reflect thyroid immune responses.

The clonotype originates from a woman younger than 30 with Graves' hyperthyroidism. The specimen sequenced was blood. The chain links TRBV6-1 with TRBJ1-2; no D segment can be confidently identified. The CDR3 is CASSRVANYGYTF. The DNA is as follows: TGTGCCAGCAGCCGGGTCGCTAACTATGGCTACACCTTC.